This passage covers 3 T cell receptor beta chains from one sample sequenced in a study of cytomegalovirus exposure and HLA in healthy donors. The study ran its PCR with 60 Vbeta and 13 Jbeta primers. Clones were read by immunoSEQ multiplex PCR, and TCRdb kept only the in-frame ones, dropping some. The profile shows about 160,000 clones, approximately 80% of them singletons. Sequenced sample: PBMCs. The receptors were gathered from a man aged 45-65 years in good health and CMV-seropositive.

The genes are TRBV27 and TRBJ1-2; possibly TRBD1 for D (5 bases). This CDR3 comprises 14 residues. V lost 2 bases to trimming and J lost 6 bases, with 13 bases between them. CDR1 and CDR2 (germline): MNHEY, SMNVEV (reference sequence). The CDR3 DNA reads as TGTGCCAGCAGTTTAAAAGCGCAGGGCGATGGCTACACCTTC. Protein product: CASSLKAQGDGYTF.

This clone came up once. The chain employs TRBV19 and TRBJ1-2; 7 positions match TRBD1. Germline-derived CDR1 and CDR2 are LNHDA and SQIVND (reference sequence). Trimming cost V 5 bases and J 5 bases; bases outside gene matches: 11. The CDR3 spans 15 residues. The DNA for the CDR3 is TGTGCCAGTAGTGTTGACAGGGTTTCAGGATATGGCTACACCTTC. It yields the protein CASSVDRVSGYGYTF.

The chain carries TRBV15 and TRBJ2-1, with a possible D match to TRBD2 (6 bases). Germline CDR1 and CDR2: LNHNV and YYDKDF (reference sequence). This CDR3 comprises 17 residues. V was clipped by 0 bases and J by 0 bases, with 12 bases between them. The CDR3 is CATSRERDSSSYNEQFF. For the CDR3, the DNA is TGTGCCACCAGCAGAGAGAGGGACTCCAGCTCCTACAATGAGCAGTTCTTC.